What follows is one TCR beta chain and its context. The record originates from a study of shared clonotypes between healthy human individuals. CD45RO-negative, CCR7-selected cells formed the naive CD8 fraction, which excluded terminally differentiated effector memory CD45RA+ cells. Profiled with immunoSEQ multiplex PCR; TCRdb holds only in-frame clones, not every one. The table lists hundreds of thousands of clones, about 90% of them singletons, with about 24% in the top ten. Looked up from germline, CDR1 is WNHNN and CDR2 is SYGVQD (reference sequence). Trimming removed 0 bases at V and 8 bases at J, with 10 bases between. This CDR3 is built from 14 residues.

The specimen was naive CD8+ T cells sorted from blood. The rearrangement links TRBV10-1 to TRBJ1-4, with a possible D match to TRBD1 (5 bases). The sequence came from a man between 25 and 39 years old in good health. The CDR3 sequence is CASSESREFEKLFF. The CDR3 coding sequence is TGCGCCAGCAGTGAGTCCAGGGAATTCGAAAAACTGTTTTTT.